A selection of T cell receptor beta chains follows, all from one sample in a study of blood T cell repertoires in COVID-19. Sequencing used immunoSEQ multiplex PCR; TCRdb keeps in-frame clones, though not all of them. The repertoire holds 380,000 or so clones, with approximately 87% as singletons. Sequencing was performed on PBMCs or T cells enriched from blood (not recorded which). The receptors originated from a man younger than 40 who had recovered from COVID-19. Each CDR3 is given with its conserved first and last residue.

TRBJ1-3 | TRBV4-2 | CASSQDAHSGNTIYF
TRBJ1-1 | TRBV10-3 | CAISEDRGNTEAFF
TRBJ2-5 | TRBV7-8 | CASSLGGVSGGMVETQYF
TRBJ1-5 | TRBV5-1 | CASSLGGANQPQHF
TRBJ1-3 | TRBV6-5 | CASSYTTGTGNTIYF
TRBJ1-5 | TRBV4-1 | CASSQSGGNQPQHF
TRBJ1-5 | TRBV5-5 | CASSLEGHSNQPQHF
TRBJ2-3 | TRBV7-9 | CASSPRHGADTQYF
TRBJ2-1 | TRBV19 | CASSIPRGAYNEQFF
TRBJ2-3 | TRBV25-1 | CASSGGQGPDTQYF
TRBJ2-5 | TRBV24-1 | CATSATGSGSAQYF
TRBJ2-1 | TRBV7-6 | CASSLVPSGGRNEQFF
TRBJ2-7 | TRBV19 | CASSMVWTGGYEQYF
TRBJ1-5 | TRBV7-8 | CASSLEQGASQPQHF
TRBJ1-5 | TRBV7-9 | CASSLTGTGRGNQPQHF
TRBJ1-3 | TRBV30 | CAWSPTGGNTIYF
TRBJ1-1 | TRBV27 | CASAGQMNTEAFF
TRBJ1-2 | TRBV30 | CAWSVAGNYGYTF
TRBJ1-4 | TRBV5-1 | CASRPGSLDEKLFF
TRBJ2-2 | TRBV7-9 | CASSLTGGTGELFF
TRBJ2-5 | TRBV5-1 | CASRMTSYQETQYF
TRBJ2-3 | TRBV7-2 | CASSLVTPGKDTQYF
TRBJ1-2 | TRBV20-1 | CSARGSGDYTF
TRBJ1-5 | TRBV10-3 | CAISAAGQPQHF
TRBJ1-1 | TRBV5-5 | CASSLEWTGGHAFF
TRBJ2-2 | TRBV9 | CASSSDRVDTGELFF
TRBJ1-2 | TRBV18 | CASSPRRGGQANYGYTF
TRBJ1-5 | TRBV6-1 | CASSDKQGAYNQPQHF